This T cell receptor beta chain emerged from a study of T cells after yellow fever vaccination. Study overall: The authors prepared low-cell-number fractions using SMART-Seq v4 Ultra Low Input. Study-wide results and caveats: Post-booster reappearance was seen for most primary-vaccination clones (just under 97% CD4, around 90% CD8).

Using its own MiXCR run on the 5' RACE reads, TCRdb lists one record per CDR3 protein. Of some 300,000 distinct CDR3 sequences listed, roughly 4% are singletons. As for this clonotype: Its antigen is undetermined. A junction end diverges from the germline sequence, so it may reflect a read error.

The length of the CDR3 is 15 residues. The V gene's germline CDR1 is MGHRA and CDR2 YSYEKL. The specimen was PBMCs, collected on the day of the yellow fever booster vaccination. This receptor was identified in a man aged 18 to 35 who received the YFV17D yellow fever vaccine. This chain joins TRBV4-1 and TRBJ1-2; weak D call: TRBD1 (5 bases). CDR3 bases: TGCGCCAGCAGCCCCTCGGGGGTGGCTAACTATGGCTGCACCTTC. Translation: CASSPSGVANYGCTF.